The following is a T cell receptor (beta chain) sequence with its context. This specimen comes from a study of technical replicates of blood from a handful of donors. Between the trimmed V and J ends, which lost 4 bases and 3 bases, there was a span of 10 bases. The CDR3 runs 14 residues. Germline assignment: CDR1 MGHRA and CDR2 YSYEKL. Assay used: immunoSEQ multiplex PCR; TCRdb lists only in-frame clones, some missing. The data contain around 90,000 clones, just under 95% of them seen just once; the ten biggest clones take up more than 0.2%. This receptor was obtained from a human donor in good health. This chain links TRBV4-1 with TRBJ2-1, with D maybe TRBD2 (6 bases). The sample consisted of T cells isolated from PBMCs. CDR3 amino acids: CASSPGLLYNEQFF. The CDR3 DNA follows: TGCGCCAGCAGCCCGGGACTTCTCTACAATGAGCAGTTCTTC.